The clone carrying this T cell receptor beta chain was picked up a small number of times. The PCR employed 60 Vbeta primers together with 13 Jbeta primers. Per the authors' pipeline: Around 80 million unique TCR beta chains, about 11 million of them shared, were counted by a later analysis. Clones were read by immunoSEQ multiplex PCR, and TCRdb kept only the in-frame ones, dropping some. That table furnishes V, J and clone size, whereas the DNA furnished D and trimming. The sample holds 120,000 or so clones; roughly a tenth are singletons and the top ten take approximately 4.4%. The CDR3 is made up of 13 amino acids. Deletions cut 4 bases from V and 4 bases from J, with 8 bases between. Germline CDR1 and CDR2: LNHNV and YYDKDF (reference sequence). This entry comes from a study of cytomegalovirus exposure and HLA in healthy donors.

The TCR comes from a woman under 30 in good health and CMV-seropositive. The specimen sequenced was PBMCs. This chain uses TRBV15 with TRBJ1-5; D is possibly TRBD1 (5 bases). The CDR3 DNA follows: TGTGCCACCAGCACCCACAGGAATCAGCCCCAGCATTTT. This translates into CATSTHRNQPQHF.